This T cell receptor beta chain was retrieved from a study of T-cell reconstitution after alpha-beta-depleted transplantation in children. The J segment lost 1 base and the V segment lost 6 bases, leaving 11 bases of the junction unmatched. Germline V gene sequence: CDR1 DFQATT, CDR2 SNEGSKA (reference sequence). The length of the CDR3 is 16 residues. The authors prepared the TCRbeta library with unique molecular identifiers. TCRdb fed the PCR reads into MiXCR, producing one record per CDR3 protein. The data hold about 640,000 distinct CDR3 sequences, with over 15% observed a single time. This clonotype was observed many times.

The sample was PBMCs from the stem cell graft donor, taken from the stem cell graft. V and J are TRBV20-1 and TRBJ1-1, with 10 bases identical to TRBD1. This sequence was found in a human donor who donated a stem cell graft to a child with acute myeloid leukemia. CDR3 nucleotide sequence: TGCAGTGCCCGACAGGGGGCGGGAGTAGGGAACACTGAAGCTTTCTTT. Its protein product is CSARQGAGVGNTEAFF.